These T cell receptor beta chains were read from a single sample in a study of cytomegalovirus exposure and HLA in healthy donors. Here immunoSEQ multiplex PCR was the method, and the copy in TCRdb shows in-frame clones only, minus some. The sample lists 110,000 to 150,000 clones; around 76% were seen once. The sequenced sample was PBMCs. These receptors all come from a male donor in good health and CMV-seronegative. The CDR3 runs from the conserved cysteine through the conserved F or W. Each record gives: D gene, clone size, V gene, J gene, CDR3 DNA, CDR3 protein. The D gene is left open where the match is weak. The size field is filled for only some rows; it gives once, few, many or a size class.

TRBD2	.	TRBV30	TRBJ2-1	TGTGCCTGGAGTGTATTGGGTGGTGGGAGGGTCTACAATGAGCAGTTCTTC	CAWSVLGGGRVYNEQFF
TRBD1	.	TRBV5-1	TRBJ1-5	TGCGCCAGCAGCTTGGCCGCGAACGACAGGGTAGAAAGCAATCAGCCCCAGCATTTT	CASSLAANDRVESNQPQHF
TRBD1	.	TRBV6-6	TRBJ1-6	TGTGCCAGCAACGGACAGGGGGACAACTCACCCCTCCACTTT	CASNGQGDNSPLHF
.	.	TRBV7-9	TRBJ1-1	TGTGCCAGCAGCTTAAGTACGCTAAACACTGAAGCTTTCTTT	CASSLSTLNTEAFF
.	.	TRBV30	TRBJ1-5	TGTTCCTGGAGTGAAAGGGGAATTCAGAATCAGCCCCAGCATTTT	CSWSERGIQNQPQHF
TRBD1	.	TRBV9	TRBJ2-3	TGTGCCAGCAGCCCAACCGACAGGGGGCGAAGACTCACAGATACGCAGTATTTT	CASSPTDRGRRLTDTQYF
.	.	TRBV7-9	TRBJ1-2	TGTGCCAGCAGCTTAACGTCGACAGACTGCACCTTC	CASSLTSTDCTF
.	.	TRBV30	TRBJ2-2	TGTGCCTGGAGTAACGTCCGACAGAACACCGGGGAGCTGTTTTTT	CAWSNVRQNTGELFF
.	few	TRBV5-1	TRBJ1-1	TGCGCCAGCAGCTCCCGCACTGAAGCTTTCTTT	CASSSRTEAFF
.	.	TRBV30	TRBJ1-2	TGTGCCTGGGGTTCAGGGTTAGCTGGCTACCCCTTC	CAWGSGLAGYPF
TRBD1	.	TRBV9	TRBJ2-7	TGTGCCAGCAGCCCCCGCGGGACAGGGCCCTACGAGCAGTACTTC	CASSPRGTGPYEQYF
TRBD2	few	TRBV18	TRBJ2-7	TGTGCCAGCTCACCGTCTAGCGGGGGGGCTGAGTCCTACGAGCAGTACTTC	CASSPSSGGAESYEQYF
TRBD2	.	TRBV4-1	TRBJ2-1	TGCCCCAGCAGCCAAAGGGAGAAGGCAGCGGGAGGGCAGTTCTTC	CPSSQREKAAGGQFF
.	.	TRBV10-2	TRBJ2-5	TGCGCCAGCAATCTGCAGGGTACAGAGACCCAGTACTTC	CASNLQGTETQYF
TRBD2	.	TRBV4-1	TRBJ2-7	TGCGCCAGCAGCCAAGTCGGCCTAGCGGGAGGTAACGAGCAGTACTTC	CASSQVGLAGGNEQYF
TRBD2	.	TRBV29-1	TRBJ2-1	TGCAGCGTCGTCCTTGGCGGGGGGTTATACAATGAGCAGTTCTTC	CSVVLGGGLYNEQFF
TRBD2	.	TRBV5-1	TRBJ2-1	TGCGCCAGCAGCTTCGGACTAGCGCCAAACAATGAGCAGTTCTTC	CASSFGLAPNNEQFF
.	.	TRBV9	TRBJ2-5	TGTGCCAGCAGCGTAGGTTCAGGGGTCGAGACCCAGTACTTC	CASSVGSGVETQYF
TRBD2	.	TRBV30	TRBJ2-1	TGTGCCTGGGGATCGGGACTAGCGGGGAGGAATGAGCAGTTCTTC	CAWGSGLAGRNEQFF
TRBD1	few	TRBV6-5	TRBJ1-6	TGTGCCAGCAGTTACGGACAGGGTTCACCCCTCCACTTT	CASSYGQGSPLHF
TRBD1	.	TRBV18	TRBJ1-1	TGTGCCAGCTCGATGAATACCGGGACAGGGGGCAAATTTGTCTTT	CASSMNTGTGGKFVF
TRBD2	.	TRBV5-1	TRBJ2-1	TGCGCCAGCTCCCCCTTCGGCGGGAGCTCCTACAATGAGCAGTTCTTC	CASSPFGGSSYNEQFF
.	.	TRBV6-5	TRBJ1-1	TGTGCCAGCAGCTACTCCACTGTGCTGAACACTGAAGCTTTCTTT	CASSYSTVLNTEAFF
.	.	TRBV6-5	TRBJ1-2	TGTGCCAGCAGTTCGGAGACGGTTAGGGGCTACACCTTC	CASSSETVRGYTF
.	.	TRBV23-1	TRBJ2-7	TGCGCCAGCAGTCAGTTACCGGGACATAGCTCCTACGAGCAGTACTTC	CASSQLPGHSSYEQYF
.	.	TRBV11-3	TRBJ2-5	TGTGCCAGCAGCTTAGGGACAGTCCAAGAGACCCAGTACTTC	CASSLGTVQETQYF